The clone carrying this T cell receptor (beta chain) was picked up many times. Its antigen is as yet unknown. Per germline, CDR1 SGDLS and CDR2 YYNGEE. The CDR3 spans 14 residues. V was pared by 5 bases and J by 1 base, with 12 bases between. The data were obtained in a study of T cell repertoires in cytomegalovirus infection. TCRdb processed the reads anew with MiXCR; each CDR3 protein has one entry. The table has roughly 990,000 distinct CDR3 sequences, roughly 30% seen once. The source is a human donor in good health (CMV status not recorded). Some clones in this sample may be carry-over from other donors' samples. This rearrangement joins TRBV9 to TRBJ1-1; maybe TRBD1 (6 bases). The sample here was cultured CD8+ T cells from PBMCs, taken from culture after CMV antigen stimulation. The CDR3 region has the DNA TGTGCCAGCAGTGTGGGCAGGGGGAACACTGAAGCTTTCTTT. As protein: CASSVGRGNTEAFF.